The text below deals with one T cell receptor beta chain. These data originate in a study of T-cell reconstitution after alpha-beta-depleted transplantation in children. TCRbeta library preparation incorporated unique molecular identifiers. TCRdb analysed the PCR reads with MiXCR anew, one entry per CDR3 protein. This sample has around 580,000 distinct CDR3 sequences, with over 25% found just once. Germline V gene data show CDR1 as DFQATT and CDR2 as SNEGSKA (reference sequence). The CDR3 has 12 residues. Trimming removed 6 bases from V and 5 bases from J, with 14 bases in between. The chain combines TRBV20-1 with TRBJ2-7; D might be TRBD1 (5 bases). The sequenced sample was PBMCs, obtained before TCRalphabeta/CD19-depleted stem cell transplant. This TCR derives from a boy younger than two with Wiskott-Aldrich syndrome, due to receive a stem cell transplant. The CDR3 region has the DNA TGCAGTGCGCCGAAGTCAGGGAACGAGCAGTACTTC. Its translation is CSAPKSGNEQYF.